This TCR beta chain was identified during a study of beta chain features in type 1 diabetes. There are a few counts of this clone. Antigen unknown. Isolated RNA was reverse transcribed in full, so expressed TCRB transcripts were sequenced. The table came from immunoSEQ multiplex PCR; TCRdb's copy has only in-frame clones and leaves some out. The table lists about 230,000 clones, under 20% of them singletons. Study-wide points: Any HLA type influence on TCRB rearrangement was left unresolved here. People with Type 1 diabetes carried modestly yet significantly shorter TCRB CDR3s in all four CD4+ subsets.

The sequencing sample was made of naive CD4+ T cells from blood. The sequence was collected from a man younger than 45 with type 1 diabetes.

CDR3 residues: CASSSTGGSYNEQFF. CDR3 nucleotide sequence: TGTGCCAGCAGCTCGACAGGGGGCTCCTACAATGAGCAGTTCTTC. The genes are TRBV5-4 and TRBJ2-1; 9 bases are a match to TRBD1. V dropped 3 bases and J dropped 0; count of bases not matched to a gene: 1. CDR3 length equals 15 residues. Per the germline V gene, CDR1 is SGHNT and CDR2 is YYREEE (reference sequence).